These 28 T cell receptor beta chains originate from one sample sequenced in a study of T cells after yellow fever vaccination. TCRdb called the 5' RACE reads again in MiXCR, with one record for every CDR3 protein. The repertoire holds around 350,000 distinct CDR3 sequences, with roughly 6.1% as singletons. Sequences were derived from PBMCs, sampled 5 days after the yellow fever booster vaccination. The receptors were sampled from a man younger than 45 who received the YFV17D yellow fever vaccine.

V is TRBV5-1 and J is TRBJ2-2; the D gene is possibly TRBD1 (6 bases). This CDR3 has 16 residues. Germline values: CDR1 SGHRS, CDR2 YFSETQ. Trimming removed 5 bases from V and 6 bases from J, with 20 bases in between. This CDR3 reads CASRSRGALYSGELFF. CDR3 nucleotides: TGCGCCAGCAGGAGCAGGGGAGCATTGTATTCCGGGGAGCTGTTTTTT. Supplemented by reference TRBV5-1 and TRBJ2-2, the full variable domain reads KAGVTQTPRYLIKTRGQQVTLSCSPISGHRSVSWYQQTPGQGLQFLFEYFSETQRNKGNFPGRFSGRQFSNSRSEMNVSTLELGDSALYLCASRSRGALYSGELFFGEGSRLTVL.

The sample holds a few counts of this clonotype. The CDR3 DNA sequence: TGTGCCAGCAGTGAGAGGGCCTACGAGCAGTACTTC. Protein sequence: CASSERAYEQYF. V and J are TRBV6-1 and TRBJ2-7, with TRBD2 as a possible D gene (5 bases). CDR1 and CDR2 from the germline V gene are MNHNS and SASEGT. V lost 3 bases to trimming and J lost 2 bases, with 5 bases between them. The CDR3 has 12 amino acids.

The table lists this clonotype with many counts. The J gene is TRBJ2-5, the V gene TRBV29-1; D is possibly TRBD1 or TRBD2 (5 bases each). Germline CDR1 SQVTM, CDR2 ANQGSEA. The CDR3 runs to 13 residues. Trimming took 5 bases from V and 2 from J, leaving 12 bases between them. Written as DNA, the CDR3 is TGCAGCGTTCCCGGGACGCCACAAGAGACCCAGTACTTC. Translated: CSVPGTPQETQYF.

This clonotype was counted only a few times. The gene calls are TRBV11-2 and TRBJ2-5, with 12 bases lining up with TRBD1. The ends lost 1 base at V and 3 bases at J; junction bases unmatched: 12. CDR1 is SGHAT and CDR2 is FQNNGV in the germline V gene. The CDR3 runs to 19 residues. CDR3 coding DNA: TGTGCCAGCAGCTTAGTGGTCCTCGGGACAGGGGGCGCGAAAGAGACCCAGTACTTC. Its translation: CASSLVVLGTGGAKETQYF. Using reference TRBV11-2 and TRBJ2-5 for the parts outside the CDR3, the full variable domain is EAGVAQSPRYKIIEKRQSVAFWCNPISGHATLYWYQQILGQGPKLLIQFQNNGVVDDSQLPKDRFSAERLKGVDSTLKIQPAKLEDSAVYLCASSLVVLGTGGAKETQYFGPGTRLLVL.

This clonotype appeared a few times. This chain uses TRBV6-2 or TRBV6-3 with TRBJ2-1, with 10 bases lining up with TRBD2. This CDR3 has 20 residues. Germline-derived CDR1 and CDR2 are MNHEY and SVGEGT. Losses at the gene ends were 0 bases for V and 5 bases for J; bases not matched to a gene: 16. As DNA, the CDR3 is TGTGCCAGCAGTTACTCAAAGACTAGCGGGCATCTTAGCATAGACAATGAGCAGTTCTTC. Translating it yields CASSYSKTSGHLSIDNEQFF.

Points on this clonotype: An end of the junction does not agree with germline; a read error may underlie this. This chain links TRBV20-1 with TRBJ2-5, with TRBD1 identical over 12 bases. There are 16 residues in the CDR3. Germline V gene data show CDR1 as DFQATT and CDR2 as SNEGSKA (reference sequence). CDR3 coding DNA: TGCTGTGCTAGAAAGCCGGGACAGGGGGCTCGAGAGACCCAGTACTTC. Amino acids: CCARKPGQGARETQYF.

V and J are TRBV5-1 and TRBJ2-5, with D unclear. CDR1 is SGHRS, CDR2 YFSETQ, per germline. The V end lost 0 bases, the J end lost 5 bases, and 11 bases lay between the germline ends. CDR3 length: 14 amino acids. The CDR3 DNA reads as TGCGCCAGCAGCTTGGGGATGATAGTCGAGACCCAGTACTTC. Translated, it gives CASSLGMIVETQYF.

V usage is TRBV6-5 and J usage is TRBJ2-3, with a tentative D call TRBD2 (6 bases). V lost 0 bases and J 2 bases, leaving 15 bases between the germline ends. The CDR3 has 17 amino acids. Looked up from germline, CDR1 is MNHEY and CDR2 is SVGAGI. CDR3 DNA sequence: TGTGCCAGCAGTTACTCGGGGCTAGCGAGATCCACAGATACGCAGTATTTT. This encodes CASSYSGLARSTDTQYF.

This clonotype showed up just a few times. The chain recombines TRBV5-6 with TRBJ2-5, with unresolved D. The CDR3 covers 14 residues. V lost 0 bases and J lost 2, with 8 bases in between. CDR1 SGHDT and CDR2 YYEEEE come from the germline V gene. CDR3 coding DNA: TGTGCCAGCAGCTTGGGGATTTCGCAAGAGACCCAGTACTTC. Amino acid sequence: CASSLGISQETQYF.

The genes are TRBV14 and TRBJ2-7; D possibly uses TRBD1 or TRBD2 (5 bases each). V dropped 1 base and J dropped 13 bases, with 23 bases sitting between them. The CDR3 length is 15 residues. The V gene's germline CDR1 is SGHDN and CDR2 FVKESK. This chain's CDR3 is CASSQVDLVGTRQYF. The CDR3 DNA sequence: TGTGCCAGCAGCCAAGTGGACTTGGTAGGGACCAGACAATACTTC.

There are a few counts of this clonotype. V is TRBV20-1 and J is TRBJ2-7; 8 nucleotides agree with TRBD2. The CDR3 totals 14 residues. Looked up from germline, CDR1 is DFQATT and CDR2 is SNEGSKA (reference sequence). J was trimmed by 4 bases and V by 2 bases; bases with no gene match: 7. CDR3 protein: CSARPAGDYYEQYF. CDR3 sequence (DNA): TGCAGTGCTAGACCAGCGGGAGATTATTACGAGCAGTACTTC.

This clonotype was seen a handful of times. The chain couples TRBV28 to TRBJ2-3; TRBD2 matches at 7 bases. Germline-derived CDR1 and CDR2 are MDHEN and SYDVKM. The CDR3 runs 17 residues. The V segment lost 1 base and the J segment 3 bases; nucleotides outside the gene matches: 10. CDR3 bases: TGTGCCAGCAGTTTATTGGCTAGCGGACCGGGAACAGATACGCAGTATTTT. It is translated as CASSLLASGPGTDTQYF.

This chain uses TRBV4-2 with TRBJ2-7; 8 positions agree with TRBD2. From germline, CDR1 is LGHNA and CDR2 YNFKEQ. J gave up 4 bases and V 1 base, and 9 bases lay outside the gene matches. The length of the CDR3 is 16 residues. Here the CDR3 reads CASSQVLGGRSYEQYF. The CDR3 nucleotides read TGTGCCAGCAGCCAAGTCCTTGGCGGGAGGTCTTACGAGCAGTACTTC.

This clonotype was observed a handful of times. The CDR3 loop is CASSLVGSGNQPQHF. CDR3 nucleotide sequence: TGTGCCAGCAGCTTAGTGGGGTCGGGCAATCAGCCCCAGCATTTT. The chain recombines TRBV7-8 with TRBJ1-5; D remains ambiguous. The V gene lost 1 base and the J gene lost 2 bases, with 9 bases spanning the gap. Germline-derived CDR1 and CDR2 are SGHVS and FQNEAQ. There are 15 residues in the CDR3. Looking up the rest from reference TRBV7-8 and TRBJ1-5 gives the full variable domain: GAGVSQSPRYKVAKRGQDVALRCDPISGHVSLFWYQQALGQGPEFLTYFQNEAQLDKSGLPSDRFFAERPEGSVSTLKIQRTQQEDSAVYLCASSLVGSGNQPQHFGDGTRLSIL.

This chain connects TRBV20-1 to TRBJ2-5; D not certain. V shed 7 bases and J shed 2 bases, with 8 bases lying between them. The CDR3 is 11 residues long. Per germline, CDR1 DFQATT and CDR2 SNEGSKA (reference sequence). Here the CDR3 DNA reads TGCAGTGGGTACGGACAAGAGACCCAGTACTTC. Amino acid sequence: CSGYGQETQYF.

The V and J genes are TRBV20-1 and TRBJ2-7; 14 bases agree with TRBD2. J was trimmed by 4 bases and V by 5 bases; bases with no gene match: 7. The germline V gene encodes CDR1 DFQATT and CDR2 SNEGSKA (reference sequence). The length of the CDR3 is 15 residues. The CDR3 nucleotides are TGCAGTGCTCATATCGGGACTAGCGGGAGTTACGAGCAGTACTTC. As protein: CSAHIGTSGSYEQYF.

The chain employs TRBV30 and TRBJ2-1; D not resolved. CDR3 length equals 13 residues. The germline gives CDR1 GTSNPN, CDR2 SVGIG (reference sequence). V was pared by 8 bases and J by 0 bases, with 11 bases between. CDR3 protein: CAASESSYNEQFF. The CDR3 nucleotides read TGTGCCGCCTCAGAGAGCTCCTACAATGAGCAGTTCTTC.

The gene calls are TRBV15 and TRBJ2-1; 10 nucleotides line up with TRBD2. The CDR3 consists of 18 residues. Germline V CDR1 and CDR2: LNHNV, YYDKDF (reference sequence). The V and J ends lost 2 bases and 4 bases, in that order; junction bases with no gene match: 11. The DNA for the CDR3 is TGTGCCACCAGCAGAACAGGGAAGCTTAGCGGGAGGTACAATGAGCAGTTCTTC. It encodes CATSRTGKLSGRYNEQFF. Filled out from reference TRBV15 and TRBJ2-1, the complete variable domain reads DAMVIQNPRYQVTQFGKPVTLSCSQTLNHNVMYWYQQKSSQAPKLLFHYYDKDFNNEADTPDNFQSRRPNTSFCFLDIRSPGLGDTAMYLCATSRTGKLSGRYNEQFFGPGTRLTVL.

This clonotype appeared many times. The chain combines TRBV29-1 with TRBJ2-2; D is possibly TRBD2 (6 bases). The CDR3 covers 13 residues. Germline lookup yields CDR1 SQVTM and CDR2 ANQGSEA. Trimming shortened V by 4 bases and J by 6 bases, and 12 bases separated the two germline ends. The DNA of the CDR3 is TGCAGCGTTGGGAGGGCCGCCTCCGGGGAGCTGTTTTTT. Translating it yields CSVGRAASGELFF.

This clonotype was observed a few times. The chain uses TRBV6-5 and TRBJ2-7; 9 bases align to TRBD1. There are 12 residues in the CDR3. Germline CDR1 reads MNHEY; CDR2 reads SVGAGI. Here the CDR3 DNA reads TGTGTAGTGGGACAGGGATCCTACGAGCAGTACTTC. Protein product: CVVGQGSYEQYF.

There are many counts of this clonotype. CDR3 region: CASSLLRTDTQYF. Written as DNA, the CDR3 is TGTGCCAGCAGCTTACTGCGCACAGATACGCAGTATTTT. This chain joins TRBV7-2 and TRBJ2-3; D is unresolved. Germline CDR1 SGHTA, CDR2 FQGNSA. This CDR3 spans 13 amino acids. The V end lost 2 bases, the J end lost 1 base, and 4 bases lay between the germline ends.

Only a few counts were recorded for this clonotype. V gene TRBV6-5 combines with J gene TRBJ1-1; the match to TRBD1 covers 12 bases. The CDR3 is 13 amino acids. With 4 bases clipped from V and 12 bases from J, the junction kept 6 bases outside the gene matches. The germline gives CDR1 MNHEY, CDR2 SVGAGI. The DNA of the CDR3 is TGTGCCAGCAGTTCCGGGACAGGGGGCTTACCTTTCTTT. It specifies CASSSGTGGLPFF.

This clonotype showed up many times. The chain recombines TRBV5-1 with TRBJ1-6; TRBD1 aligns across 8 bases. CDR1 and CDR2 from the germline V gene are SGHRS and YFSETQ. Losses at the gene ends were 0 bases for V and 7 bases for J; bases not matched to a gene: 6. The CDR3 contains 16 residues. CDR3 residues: CASSLGSGGENSPLHF. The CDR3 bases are TGCGCCAGCAGCTTGGGATCAGGGGGCGAGAATTCACCCCTCCACTTT. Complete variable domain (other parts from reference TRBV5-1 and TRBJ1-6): KAGVTQTPRYLIKTRGQQVTLSCSPISGHRSVSWYQQTPGQGLQFLFEYFSETQRNKGNFPGRFSGRQFSNSRSEMNVSTLELGDSALYLCASSLGSGGENSPLHFGNGTRLTVT.

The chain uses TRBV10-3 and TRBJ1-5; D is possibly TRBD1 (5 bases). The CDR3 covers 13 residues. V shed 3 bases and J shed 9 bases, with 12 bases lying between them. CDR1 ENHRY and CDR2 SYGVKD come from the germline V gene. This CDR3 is CAISEQAPTPQHF. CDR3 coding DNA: TGTGCCATCAGTGAACAGGCCCCTACGCCCCAGCATTTT.

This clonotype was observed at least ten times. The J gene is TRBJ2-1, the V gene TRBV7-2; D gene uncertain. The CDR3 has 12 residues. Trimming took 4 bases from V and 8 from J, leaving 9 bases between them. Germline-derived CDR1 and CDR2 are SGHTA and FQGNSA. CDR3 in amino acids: CASSSLFYEQFF. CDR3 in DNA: TGTGCCAGCAGCTCCTTGTTCTATGAGCAGTTCTTC. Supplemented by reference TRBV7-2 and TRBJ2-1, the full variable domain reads GAGVSQSPSNKVTEKGKDVELRCDPISGHTALYWYRQSLGQGLEFLIYFQGNSAPDKSGLPSDRFSAERTGGSVSTLTIQRTQQEDSAVYLCASSSLFYEQFFGPGTRLTVL.

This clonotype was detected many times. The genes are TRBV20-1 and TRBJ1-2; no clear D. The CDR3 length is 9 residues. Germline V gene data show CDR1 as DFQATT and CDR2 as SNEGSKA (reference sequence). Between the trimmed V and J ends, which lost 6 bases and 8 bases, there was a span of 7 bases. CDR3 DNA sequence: TGCAGTGCCTCGTCGGGCTACACCTTC. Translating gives CSASSGYTF.

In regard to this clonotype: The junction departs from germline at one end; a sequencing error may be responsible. The CDR3, as DNA: TGTACCAGCAGCGGACAGGCCTCCTACGAGCAGTACTTC. Its translation is CTSSGQASYEQYF. V is TRBV7-9 and J is TRBJ2-7, with TRBD1 matching over 7 bases. Germline CDR1 is SEHNR and CDR2 is FQNEAQ (reference sequence). The CDR3 spans 13 residues.

The DNA of the CDR3 is TGTGCCAGCAGAGGACTAGCGGGAGCCGCCTACAATGAGCAGTTCTTC. Encoded protein: CASRGLAGAAYNEQFF. The chain is built from TRBV6-5 and TRBJ2-1; 13 nucleotides agree with TRBD2. The V gene's germline CDR1 is MNHEY and CDR2 SVGAGI. The CDR3 extends over 16 amino acids. The junction had 4 bases not matched to a gene; V was cut back by 6 bases and J by 2 bases.